The rows below give T cell receptor beta chains drawn from one sample of a study of blood T cell repertoires in COVID-19. Measured with immunoSEQ multiplex PCR; TCRdb has only the in-frame clones, and not every one. The sample holds some 170,000 clones, around four fifths seen once. Sequencing was performed on peripheral blood. These receptors were taken from a man aged 65 to 79 with acute or convalescent COVID-19. The CDR3 runs from the conserved cysteine through the conserved F or W. Each record gives: clone size, V gene, J gene, D gene, CDR3 protein, CDR3 DNA. The D gene is left open where the match is weak. Where a row states a size, it is once, few, many or the class of an expanded clone; other rows omit it.

>NA|TRBV20-1|TRBJ2-3|NA
CSARPTDTQYF
TGCAGTGCTAGACCTACGGATACGCAGTATTTT
>few|TRBV10-3|TRBJ1-1|TRBD1
CAISRQGATNTEAFF
TGTGCCATCAGTAGACAGGGGGCTACGAACACTGAAGCTTTCTTT
>NA|TRBV5-1|TRBJ2-7|TRBD2
CASSLGGTSGTYEQYF
TGCGCCAGCAGCTTGGGGGGGACTAGCGGAACCTACGAGCAGTACTTC
>NA|TRBV7-8|TRBJ1-5|TRBD1
CASSTLRGLSNQPQHF
TGTGCCAGCAGCACACTCAGGGGGCTAAGCAATCAGCCCCAGCATTTT
>NA|TRBV5-6|TRBJ2-5|NA
CASSLGVWETQYF
TGTGCCAGCAGCTTGGGAGTTTGGGAGACCCAGTACTTC
>once|TRBV19|TRBJ2-7|TRBD1
CASSVNQGAYEQYF
TGTGCCAGTAGTGTTAACCAGGGGGCCTACGAGCAGTACTTC
>NA|TRBV5-6|TRBJ2-7|NA
CASSLTGKRNSYEQYF
TGTGCCAGCAGCTTAACAGGGAAGAGGAACTCCTACGAGCAGTACTTC
>NA|TRBV6-5|TRBJ2-3|NA
CASPRGGEQYF
TGTGCCAGCCCTAGAGGCGGGGAGCAGTATTTT
>NA|TRBV19|TRBJ2-2|TRBD2
CASSMGLAGGLTGELFF
TGTGCCAGTAGTATGGGACTAGCGGGAGGGCTTACCGGGGAGCTGTTTTTT
>NA|TRBV15|TRBJ1-3|NA
CATSRDPGTGNTIYF
TGTGCCACCAGCAGAGATCCAGGGACTGGAAACACCATATATTTT
>NA|TRBV25-1|TRBJ1-2|TRBD1
CASSEPRWGTGVRGYTF
TGTGCCAGCAGTGAACCCCGGTGGGGGACAGGGGTCCGTGGCTACACCTTC
>NA|TRBV19|TRBJ2-1|TRBD1
CASSDRGLNEQFF
TGTGCCAGTAGCGACAGGGGGCTCAATGAGCAGTTCTTC
>NA|TRBV5-6|TRBJ1-2|TRBD1
CASSLESGRGLGYTF
TGTGCCAGCAGCTTGGAGTCCGGCAGGGGGCTCGGCTACACCTTC
>NA|TRBV5-1|TRBJ1-1|TRBD1
CASSSTGGTNTEAFF
TGCGCCAGCAGCTCTACAGGGGGCACAAACACTGAAGCTTTCTTT
>NA|TRBV7-9|TRBJ1-5|TRBD1
CASSSRDRPNQPQHF
TGTGCCAGCAGCTCCCGGGACAGGCCCAATCAGCCCCAGCATTTT
>NA|TRBV27|TRBJ2-5|TRBD1
CASSARTGEETQYF
TGTGCCAGCAGCGCTAGGACAGGGGAAGAGACCCAGTACTTC
>few|TRBV29-1|TRBJ2-3|NA
CSVEPPPGDTQYF
TGCAGCGTTGAACCACCCCCGGGGGATACGCAGTATTTT
>NA|TRBV5-4|TRBJ1-1|NA
CASSLGGRGVDTEAFF
TGTGCCAGCAGCTTGGGGGGGAGGGGCGTGGACACTGAAGCTTTCTTT
>few|TRBV6-5|TRBJ2-7|TRBD1
CASSLDRVYEQYF
TGTGCCAGCAGCCTAGACAGGGTCTACGAGCAGTACTTC
>NA|TRBV18|TRBJ1-1|NA
CASSSLRNIEAFF
TGTGCCAGCTCATCCCTCAGGAATATCGAAGCTTTCTTT
>NA|TRBV4-1|TRBJ1-5|NA
CASSPLDSSNQPQHF
TGCGCCAGCAGCCCTCTAGACAGTAGCAATCAGCCCCAGCATTTT
>once|TRBV5-1|TRBJ2-1|TRBD2
CASTGLAGAQGNEQFF
TGCGCCAGCACCGGACTAGCGGGAGCTCAGGGGAATGAGCAGTTCTTC
>NA|TRBV11-3|TRBJ1-1|NA
CASSIGPSTEAFF
TGTGCCAGCAGCATAGGGCCCTCCACTGAAGCTTTCTTT
>NA|TRBV7-3|TRBJ2-2|NA
CASSPQGNTGELFF
TGTGCCAGCAGCCCCCAGGGGAACACCGGGGAGCTGTTTTTT
>NA|TRBV5-1|TRBJ1-5|NA
CASRPHTGFSNQPQHF
TGCGCCAGCAGACCACACACAGGGTTTAGCAATCAGCCCCAGCATTTT
>NA|TRBV2|TRBJ2-2|TRBD2
CAQLLAGGSGELFF
TGTGCCCAGCTTTTAGCGGGAGGTTCCGGGGAGCTGTTTTTT
>NA|TRBV27|TRBJ1-2|NA
CASSPRSANYGYTF
TGTGCCAGCAGTCCCCGCAGCGCTAACTATGGCTACACCTTC
>NA|TRBV7-8|TRBJ1-2|NA
CASSRFTGPSYGYTF
TGTGCCAGCAGCCGTTTCACAGGGCCCTCCTATGGCTACACCTTC
>few|TRBV6-6|TRBJ2-3|TRBD2
CASSYFSGRSDTQYF
TGTGCCAGCAGTTACTTTAGCGGGAGGTCAGATACGCAGTATTTT
>NA|TRBV30|TRBJ1-4|TRBD1
CAWRRTGAGDEKLFF
TGTGCCTGGCGCAGGACAGGGGCAGGGGATGAAAAACTGTTTTTT
>NA|TRBV28|TRBJ1-5|NA
CAAVDARGQPQHF
TGTGCTGCGGTGGACGCAAGGGGTCAGCCCCAGCATTTT
>NA|TRBV5-1|TRBJ1-1|NA
CASSLEDSVSEAFF
TGCGCCAGCAGCTTGGAGGACAGCGTGTCGGAAGCTTTCTTT
>few|TRBV5-1|TRBJ1-6|NA
CASSWDKNNSPLHF
TGCGCCAGCAGCTGGGACAAGAATAATTCACCCCTCCACTTT
>few|TRBV11-2|TRBJ2-1|NA
CASSLVTGFGVEQFF
TGTGCCAGCAGCTTAGTTACAGGGTTTGGAGTTGAGCAGTTCTTC
>NA|TRBV29-1|TRBJ1-4|NA
CSVEIRTDSSKLFF
TGCAGCGTTGAAATAAGGACGGATTCTAGCAAACTGTTTTTT